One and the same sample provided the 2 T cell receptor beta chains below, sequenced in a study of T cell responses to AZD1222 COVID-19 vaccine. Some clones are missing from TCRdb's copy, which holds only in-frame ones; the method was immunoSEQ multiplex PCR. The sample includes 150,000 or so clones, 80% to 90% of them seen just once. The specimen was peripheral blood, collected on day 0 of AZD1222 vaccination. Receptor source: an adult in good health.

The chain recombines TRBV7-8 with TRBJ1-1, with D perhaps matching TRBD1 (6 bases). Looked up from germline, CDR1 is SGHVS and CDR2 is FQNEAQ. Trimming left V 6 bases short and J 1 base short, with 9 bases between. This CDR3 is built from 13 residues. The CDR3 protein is CASSRTENTEAFF. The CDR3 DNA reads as TGTGCCAGCAGTCGGACAGAGAACACTGAAGCTTTCTTT.

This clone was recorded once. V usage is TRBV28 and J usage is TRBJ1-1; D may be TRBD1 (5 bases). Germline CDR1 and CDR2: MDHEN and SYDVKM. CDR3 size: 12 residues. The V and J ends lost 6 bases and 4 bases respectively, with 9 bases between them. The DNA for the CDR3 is TGTGCCAGCAGCTTCGGGGGCACTGAAGCTTTCTTT. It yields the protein CASSFGGTEAFF. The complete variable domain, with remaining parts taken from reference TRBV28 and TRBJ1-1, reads DVKVTQSSRYLVKRTGEKVFLECVQDMDHENMFWYRQDPGLGLRLIYFSYDVKMKEKGDIPEGYSVSREKKERFSLILESASTNQTSMYLCASSFGGTEAFFGQGTRLTVV.